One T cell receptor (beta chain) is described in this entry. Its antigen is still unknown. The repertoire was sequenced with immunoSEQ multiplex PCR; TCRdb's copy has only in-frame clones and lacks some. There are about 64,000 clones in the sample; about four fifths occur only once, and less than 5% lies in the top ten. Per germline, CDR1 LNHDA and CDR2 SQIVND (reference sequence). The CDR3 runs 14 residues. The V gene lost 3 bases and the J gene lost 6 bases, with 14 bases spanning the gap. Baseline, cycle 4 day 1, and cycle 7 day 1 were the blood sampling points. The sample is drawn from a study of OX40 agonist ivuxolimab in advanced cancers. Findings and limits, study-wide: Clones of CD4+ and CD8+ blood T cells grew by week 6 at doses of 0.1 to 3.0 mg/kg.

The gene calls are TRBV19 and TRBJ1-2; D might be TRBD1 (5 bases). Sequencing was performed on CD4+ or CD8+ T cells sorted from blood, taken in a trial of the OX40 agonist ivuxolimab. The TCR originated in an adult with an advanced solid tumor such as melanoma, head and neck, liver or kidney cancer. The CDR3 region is CASSIVGTQNGYTF. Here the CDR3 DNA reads TGTGCCAGTAGTATTGTCGGGACGCAGAATGGCTACACCTTC.